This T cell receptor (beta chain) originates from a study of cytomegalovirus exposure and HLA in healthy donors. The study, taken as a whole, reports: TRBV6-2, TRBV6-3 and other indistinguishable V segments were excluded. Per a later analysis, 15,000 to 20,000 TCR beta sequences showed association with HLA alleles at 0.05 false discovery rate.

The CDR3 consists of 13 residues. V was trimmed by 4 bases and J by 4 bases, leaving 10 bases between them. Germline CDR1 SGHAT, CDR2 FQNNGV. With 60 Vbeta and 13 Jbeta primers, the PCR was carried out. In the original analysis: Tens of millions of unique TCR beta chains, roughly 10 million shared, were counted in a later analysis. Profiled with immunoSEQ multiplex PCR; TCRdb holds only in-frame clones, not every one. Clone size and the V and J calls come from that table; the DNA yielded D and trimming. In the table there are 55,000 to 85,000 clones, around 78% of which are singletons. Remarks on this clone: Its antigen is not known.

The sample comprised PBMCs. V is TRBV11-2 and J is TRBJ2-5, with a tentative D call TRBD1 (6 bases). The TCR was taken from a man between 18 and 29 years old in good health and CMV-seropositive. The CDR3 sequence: CASSSGDRETQYF. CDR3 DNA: TGTGCCAGCAGCTCAGGGGATCGAGAGACCCAGTACTTC.